The 18 T cell receptor beta chains below come from one sample, sequenced in a study of CD4 T cell repertoires in COVID-19. Sequencing was done directly on freshly isolated, uncultured memory T cells. Assay used: immunoSEQ multiplex PCR; TCRdb lists only in-frame clones, some missing. The sample has around 7,800 clones, approximately 81% seen once. The sample here was effector memory CD4+ T cells from blood, taken before the COVID-19 pandemic. The receptors derive from a human donor who had COVID-19.

The chain links TRBV7-9 to TRBJ2-7; 10 bases map to TRBD1. Per germline, CDR1 SEHNR and CDR2 FQNEAQ (reference sequence). Losses at the gene ends were 5 bases for V and 8 bases for J; bases not matched to a gene: 9. The CDR3 consists of 14 residues. Here the CDR3 reads CASSPTGGPLKQYF. The CDR3 nucleotides are TGTGCCAGCAGCCCGACAGGGGGCCCTCTCAAGCAGTACTTC.

The table lists this clone with a count of one. The rearrangement links TRBV7-2 to TRBJ1-4; tentatively, D is TRBD1 (5 bases). V lost 3 bases and J lost 7, with 15 bases in between. The germline gives CDR1 SGHTA, CDR2 FQGNSA. CDR3 length equals 15 residues. The CDR3 DNA reads as TGTGCCAGCAGCTTGGGGGGAAGGATTACTGAAAAACTGTTTTTT. As protein: CASSLGGRITEKLFF.

V and J are TRBV5-1 and TRBJ2-3; 7 bases match TRBD2. Germline CDR1 SGHRS, CDR2 YFSETQ. The CDR3 runs 14 residues. J gave up 5 bases and V 0 bases, and 3 bases lay outside the gene matches. The CDR3 DNA is TGCGCCAGCAGCTTGGTCGGGGGGATAGATACGCAGTATTTT. It yields the protein CASSLVGGIDTQYF.

The chain links TRBV27 to TRBJ2-3, with 9 bases identical to TRBD2. Trimming took 5 bases from V and 4 from J; bases not matched to a gene: 10. The CDR3 is 16 amino acids. Germline V gene lookup returns CDR1 MNHEY and CDR2 SMNVEV (reference sequence). Here the CDR3 DNA reads TGTGCCAGCAGTGCCCGTATTAGCGGGAGCTCAGATACGCAGTATTTT. Translating gives CASSARISGSSDTQYF.

The CDR3 protein is CASSRGVGAETQYF. The CDR3, as DNA: TGTGCCAGCAGCCGGGGGGTAGGGGCAGAGACCCAGTACTTC. The rearrangement uses TRBV7-7 and TRBJ2-5, with 7 bases identical to TRBD2. V lost 5 bases to trimming and J lost 4 bases; unmatched junction nucleotides: 7. Germline V gene sequence: CDR1 SSHAT, CDR2 FNYEAQ (reference sequence). The CDR3 runs 14 residues. The variable domain in full, with the rest retrieved from reference TRBV7-7 and TRBJ2-5, is GAGVSQSPRYKVTKRGQDVTLRCDPISSHATLYWYQQALGQGPEFLTYFNYEAQPDKSGLPSDRFSAERPEGSISTLTIQRTEQRDSAMYRCASSRGVGAETQYFGPGTRLLVL.

This clone was found a few times. The chain employs TRBV14 and TRBJ1-3, with 7 positions matching TRBD1. The germline CDR1 and CDR2 sequences are SGHDN and FVKESK. The trim removed 4 bases at V and 0 bases at J, leaving 6 bases unmatched. The CDR3 extends over 16 amino acids. The CDR3 DNA is TGTGCCAGCAGCCCAGGGGGTAGGCACTCTGGAAACACCATATATTTT. Protein sequence: CASSPGGRHSGNTIYF.

This clone was observed a single time. J is TRBJ1-2 and V is TRBV18, with TRBD1 as a possible D gene (5 bases). The V end was cut by 6 bases, the J end by 2 bases, with 10 bases between. This CDR3 contains 13 residues. Per the germline V gene, CDR1 is KGHSH and CDR2 is LQKENI. The CDR3 bases are TGTGCCAGCTCCCCGACAGAAAACTATGGCTACACCTTC. It translates to CASSPTENYGYTF. Full variable domain (rest looked up from reference TRBV18 and TRBJ1-2): NAGVMQNPRHLVRRRGQEARLRCSPMKGHSHVYWYRQLPEEGLKFMVYLQKENIIDESGMPKERFSAEFPKEGPSILRIQQVVRGDSAAYFCASSPTENYGYTFGSGTRLTVV.

The V and J genes are TRBV28 and TRBJ2-7; a weak D match, TRBD2 (5 bases). From germline, CDR1 is MDHEN and CDR2 SYDVKM. V shed 7 bases and J shed 5 bases, with 12 bases lying between them. The CDR3 runs to 12 residues. CDR3 residues: CASTRVPNEQYF. CDR3 nucleotide sequence: TGTGCCAGCACGAGGGTCCCCAACGAGCAGTACTTC.

The gene calls are TRBV6-5 and TRBJ1-3, with D perhaps TRBD1 (5 bases). The germline gives CDR1 MNHEY, CDR2 SVGAGI. This CDR3 has 16 amino acids. V was clipped by 2 bases and J by 3 bases, with 14 bases between them. CDR3 nucleotides: TGTGCCAGCAGTTACGACAGCCCTTCAATTGGAAACACCATATATTTT. Amino acids: CASSYDSPSIGNTIYF.

The CDR3 is CASSPEAGGNLYGYTF. CDR3 nucleotides: TGCGCCAGCAGCCCCGAGGCAGGGGGCAACCTCTATGGCTACACCTTC. The chain employs TRBV5-1 and TRBJ1-2, with 8 bases fitting TRBD1. Trimming removed 4 bases from V and 4 bases from J; junction bases left unmatched: 12. The CDR3 sequence is 16 residues long. Germline values: CDR1 SGHRS, CDR2 YFSETQ.

V is TRBV6-5 and J is TRBJ1-2; D not resolved. Germline CDR1 is MNHEY and CDR2 is SVGAGI. The V and J ends lost 7 bases and 7 bases respectively, with 13 bases between them. This CDR3 is 12 amino acids long. The CDR3 sequence: CASINPTGGYTF. The CDR3 nucleotides are TGTGCCAGCATCAACCCGACGGGTGGCTACACCTTC.

The V gene is TRBV30, the J gene TRBJ1-1, with no clear D. CDR1 and CDR2 (germline): GTSNPN, SVGIG (reference sequence). V shed 2 bases and J shed 0 bases, with 10 bases lying between them. The CDR3 length is 14 residues. In DNA, the CDR3 is TGTGCCTGGAGTTCCGACATACTGAACACTGAAGCTTTCTTT. Its translation is CAWSSDILNTEAFF.

This sequence joins TRBV7-9 and TRBJ2-1, with a possible D match to TRBD1 (5 bases). The CDR3 is 14 residues long. Trimming shortened V by 8 bases and J by 1 base, and 12 bases separated the two germline ends. Germline V gives CDR1 SEHNR, CDR2 FQNEAQ (reference sequence). The chain's CDR3 is CASSSPGSYNEQFF. CDR3 DNA sequence: TGTGCCAGCTCCTCCCCAGGGTCCTACAATGAGCAGTTCTTC.

This clone was seen a few times. This sequence joins TRBV27 and TRBJ1-1; tentatively, D is TRBD1 (5 bases). This CDR3 spans 15 amino acids. Trimming removed 5 bases at V and 3 bases at J, with 16 bases between. From germline, CDR1 is MNHEY and CDR2 SMNVEV (reference sequence). The CDR3 is CASSQGGLRDTEAFF. Written as DNA, the CDR3 is TGTGCCAGCAGTCAGGGAGGGTTAAGGGACACTGAAGCTTTCTTT.

The chain joins TRBV6-5 to TRBJ1-1, with D perhaps matching TRBD1 (5 bases). The germline V gene encodes CDR1 MNHEY and CDR2 SVGAGI. This CDR3 is built from 13 residues. V lost 2 bases, J lost 3 bases, and 7 bases lay in between. CDR3 sequence reads: CASSYRGDTEAFF. The DNA for the CDR3 is TGTGCCAGCAGTTACAGGGGCGACACTGAAGCTTTCTTT.

V and J are TRBV2 and TRBJ1-1; D unresolved. Germline V gene lookup returns CDR1 SNHLY and CDR2 FYNNEI. The CDR3 sequence is 14 residues long. V was trimmed by 5 bases and J by 1 base, leaving 11 bases between them. CDR3: CASSHELSNTEAFF. DNA for the CDR3: TGTGCCAGCAGTCACGAGCTTTCGAACACTGAAGCTTTCTTT.

This clone occurred a few times. CDR3 region: CASSSSRGGADKNIQYF. The DNA for the CDR3 is TGTGCCAGCTCATCATCCCGAGGGGGGGCGGACAAAAACATTCAGTACTTC. The chain links TRBV18 to TRBJ2-4, with D perhaps matching TRBD2 (7 bases). The CDR3 is 17 residues long. Per the germline V gene, CDR1 is KGHSH and CDR2 is LQKENI. V was shortened by 5 bases and J by 3 bases, with 20 bases between the two germline ends.

The chain couples TRBV7-2 to TRBJ2-1; D is possibly TRBD2 (6 bases). Germline CDR1 and CDR2: SGHTA and FQGNSA. This CDR3 has 15 amino acids. Trimming pared 5 bases from V and 4 bases from J, leaving 15 bases between. The CDR3 DNA sequence: TGTGCCAGCAGCGAGACTGGCGGGGCTTACAATGAGCAGTTCTTC. Amino acids: CASSETGGAYNEQFF.